This TCR beta chain originates from a study of T cell responses to AZD1222 COVID-19 vaccine. Study findings and constraints: Donors were mostly white British, more females; clonal diversity possibly underestimated. Baseline seropositives among AZD1222 recipients totaled only five to seven. The peak T cell response came first, and repertoires were sampled only after it.

Clones were sequenced by immunoSEQ multiplex PCR, and TCRdb holds only the in-frame ones, with some missing. Of about 140,000 clones in the sample, around nine tenths were seen once. CDR1 is SGHDN, CDR2 FVKESK, per germline. V lost 0 bases and J 5 bases, leaving 11 bases between the germline ends. The CDR3 is made up of 15 amino acids. Remarks on this clone: Its matching antigen is unknown.

This TCR came from an adult who received the AZD1222 COVID-19 vaccine. J is TRBJ2-1 and V is TRBV14, with D hard to call. This material consisted of peripheral blood, taken 28 days after the second AZD1222 dose. CDR3 DNA: TGTGCCAGCAGCCAAGAATCGTTGGGGAACAATGAGCAGTTCTTC. This translates into CASSQESLGNNEQFF.